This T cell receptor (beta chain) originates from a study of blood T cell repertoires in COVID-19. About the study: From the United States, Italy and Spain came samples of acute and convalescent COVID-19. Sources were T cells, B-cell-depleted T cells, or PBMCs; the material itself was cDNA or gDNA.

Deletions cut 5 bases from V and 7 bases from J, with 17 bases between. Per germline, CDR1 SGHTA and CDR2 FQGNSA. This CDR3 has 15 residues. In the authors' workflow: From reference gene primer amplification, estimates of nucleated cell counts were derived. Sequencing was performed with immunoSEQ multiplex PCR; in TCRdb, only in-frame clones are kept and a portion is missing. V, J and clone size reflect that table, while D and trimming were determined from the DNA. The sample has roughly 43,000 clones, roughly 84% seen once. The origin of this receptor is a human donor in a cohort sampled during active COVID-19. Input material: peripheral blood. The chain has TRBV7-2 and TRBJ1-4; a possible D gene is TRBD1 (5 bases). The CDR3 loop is CASSALNWGGEKLFF. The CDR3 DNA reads TGTGCCAGCAGCGCATTAAATTGGGGGGGTGAAAAACTGTTTTTT.